The 26 T cell receptor beta chains reported below all come from one sample, sequenced in a study of blood T cell repertoires in COVID-19. Repertoires were generated with immunoSEQ multiplex PCR, while TCRdb's copy carries only in-frame clones and drops some. This sample has tens of thousands of clones, with about 82% found just once. Material for sequencing was peripheral blood. These receptors were collected from a human donor in a cohort sampled during active COVID-19.

The V and J genes are TRBV19 and TRBJ2-1; 7 nucleotides match TRBD2. The CDR3 covers 15 residues. V shed 6 bases, J shed 7 bases, and the junction held 12 bases outside the gene matches. Looked up from germline, CDR1 is LNHDA and CDR2 is SQIVND (reference sequence). CDR3 protein: CASSAQGGKRNEQFF. CDR3 bases: TGTGCCAGTAGCGCTCAGGGAGGGAAGAGGAATGAGCAGTTCTTC.

J is TRBJ2-7 and V is TRBV19; 12 nucleotides match TRBD1. The CDR3 totals 15 residues. Germline V gene data show CDR1 as LNHDA and CDR2 as SQIVND (reference sequence). The junction had 6 bases not matched to a gene; V was cut back by 8 bases and J by 1 base. This chain's CDR3 is CASEPGQGASYEQYF. CDR3 DNA sequence: TGTGCCAGTGAGCCGGGACAGGGGGCTTCCTACGAGCAGTACTTC.

The chain combines TRBV29-1 with TRBJ2-3, with D uncertain. Looked up from germline, CDR1 is SQVTM and CDR2 is ANQGSEA. The CDR3 covers 11 residues. Deletions cut 3 bases from V and 4 bases from J, with 5 bases between. Here the CDR3 DNA reads TGCAGCGTTGAGTTAGCAGATACGCAGTATTTT. It is translated as CSVELADTQYF.

V gene TRBV10-3 combines with J gene TRBJ1-2, with D hard to call. CDR1 is ENHRY, CDR2 SYGVKD, per germline. CDR3 length equals 13 residues. V gave up 5 bases and J gave up 8 bases, with 15 bases separating them. CDR3 sequence: CAISPGPERGYTF. DNA of the CDR3: TGTGCCATCAGTCCGGGTCCAGAAAGGGGCTACACCTTC.

This chain joins TRBV5-4 and TRBJ1-1; D call uncertain. CDR1 and CDR2 (germline): SGHNT, YYREEE (reference sequence). This CDR3 is built from 12 residues. V was trimmed by 2 bases and J by 8 bases, leaving 10 bases between them. The DNA of the CDR3 is TGTGCCAGCAGCTTTGCCTCTAGAGAAGCTTTCTTT. Its protein is CASSFASREAFF.

This clone was counted only a few times. J is TRBJ1-1 and V is TRBV4-1; D may be TRBD1 (5 bases). The CDR3 has 13 amino acids. V was cut by 6 bases and J by 5 bases, with 13 bases left in between. Germline V CDR1 and CDR2: MGHRA, YSYEKL. As DNA, the CDR3 is TGCGCCAGCAGTCTGGGTACAGGTACTGAAGCTTTCTTT. Its translation is CASSLGTGTEAFF.

The CDR3 sequence is CASSLILVRLREDTQYF. The CDR3 DNA reads TGTGCCAGCAGCTTAATCCTTGTGCGGCTGCGGGAAGATACGCAGTATTTT. V gene TRBV11-3 combines with J gene TRBJ2-3; weak D call: TRBD2 (6 bases). The CDR3 extends over 17 amino acids. V was shortened by 2 bases and J by 5 bases, with 20 bases between the two germline ends. CDR1 and CDR2 from the germline V gene are SGHNT and YENEEA.

The rearrangement uses TRBV11-1 and TRBJ2-5; D is perhaps TRBD1 (5 bases). The V gene lost 4 bases and the J gene lost 5 bases, with 8 bases spanning the gap. Looked up from germline, CDR1 is SGHAT and CDR2 is FQDESV (reference sequence). The CDR3 extends over 12 amino acids. The CDR3 sequence: CASSSSGETQYF. The DNA for the CDR3 is TGTGCCAGCAGCTCTTCAGGGGAGACCCAGTACTTC.

The chain employs TRBV20-1 and TRBJ2-3; D is undetermined. Germline V gives CDR1 DFQATT, CDR2 SNEGSKA (reference sequence). This CDR3 has 12 residues. The germline V and J ends were trimmed by 3 bases and 4 bases, with 8 bases remaining between them. For the CDR3, the DNA is TGCAGTGCTAGTGTTAGCTCAGATACGCAGTATTTT. Protein: CSASVSSDTQYF.

J is TRBJ1-2 and V is TRBV5-4, with 7 bases that match TRBD1. Germline-derived CDR1 and CDR2 are SGHNT and YYREEE (reference sequence). The CDR3 runs to 14 residues. V was pared by 6 bases and J by 3 bases, with 8 bases of the junction left unmatched. CDR3 sequence reads: CASTKTGWDYGYTF. CDR3 DNA sequence: TGTGCCAGCACCAAGACAGGGTGGGACTATGGCTACACCTTC.

This clone was seen a single time. The rearrangement links TRBV2 to TRBJ1-1; 7 positions match TRBD1. From germline, CDR1 is SNHLY and CDR2 FYNNEI. After removal of 6 bases from V and 3 bases from J, the junction contained 10 bases not matched to a gene. The CDR3 length is 15 residues. The DNA of the CDR3 is TGTGCCAGCAGATCGCGATTTACAGGGGACACTGAAGCTTTCTTT. As protein: CASRSRFTGDTEAFF.

The V call is TRBV2, the J call TRBJ2-3, with 7 bases matching TRBD1. The CDR3 consists of 14 residues. V lost 5 bases and J lost 5; bases outside the gene matches: 7. Per germline, CDR1 SNHLY and CDR2 FYNNEI. The CDR3 loop reads CASSLRGSGDTQYF. CDR3 DNA sequence: TGTGCCAGCAGTCTCAGGGGGAGCGGAGATACGCAGTATTTT.

The J gene is TRBJ2-5, the V gene TRBV11-1; 8 positions match TRBD1. Germline CDR1 and CDR2: SGHAT and FQDESV (reference sequence). The CDR3 is 14 amino acids. The trim removed 7 bases at V and 5 bases at J, leaving 9 bases unmatched. The CDR3 coding sequence is TGTGCCAGCACGGACAGGGCGTGGAGCGAGACCCAGTACTTC. It yields the protein CASTDRAWSETQYF.

A single count supports this clone. The V gene is TRBV9, the J gene TRBJ2-1; no clear D gene. Between the trimmed V and J ends, which lost 0 bases and 8 bases, there was a span of 9 bases. Germline values: CDR1 SGDLS, CDR2 YYNGEE. This CDR3 is 13 amino acids long. The CDR3 sequence: CASSVGSRYEQFF. The DNA for the CDR3 is TGTGCCAGCAGCGTAGGGAGCCGGTATGAGCAGTTCTTC.

This clone appeared once. The chain uses TRBV5-6 and TRBJ2-3; 7 nucleotides align to TRBD2. V lost 3 bases and J lost 1; bases outside the gene matches: 14. The CDR3 consists of 18 residues. From germline, CDR1 is SGHDT and CDR2 YYEEEE. CDR3 bases: TGTGCCAGCAGCTGGCGGCGCGGGAGCGGAAAGGGCACAGATACGCAGTATTTT. This translates into CASSWRRGSGKGTDTQYF.

V gene TRBV6-5 combines with J gene TRBJ2-5; 12 nucleotides agree with TRBD2. V trimming: 7 bases; J trimming: 1 base; junction bases outside the gene matches: 1. This CDR3 contains 14 residues. CDR1 is MNHEY and CDR2 is SVGAGI in the germline V gene. The CDR3 nucleotides read TGTGCCAGCAAACTAGCGGGGGGCCAAGAGACCCAGTACTTC. This encodes CASKLAGGQETQYF.

Details on this clone: A junction end diverges from the germline sequence, so it may reflect a read error. The chain employs TRBV9 and TRBJ1-1; D gene uncertain. The CDR3 is made up of 16 amino acids. CDR1 and CDR2 (germline): SGDLS, YYNGEE. The CDR3 sequence: CASRVGRFPTNTEAFF. The DNA for the CDR3 is TGTGCCAGCAGGGTAGGGAGGTTCCCCACGAACACTGAAGCTTTCTTT.

The chain employs TRBV10-3 and TRBJ2-3, with 7 nucleotides matching TRBD2. This CDR3 has 13 residues. The germline gives CDR1 ENHRY, CDR2 SYGVKD. V lost 7 bases to trimming and J lost 4 bases; unmatched junction nucleotides: 5. The CDR3: CAIKELAADTQYF. The CDR3 coding sequence is TGTGCCATCAAAGAGCTAGCGGCAGATACGCAGTATTTT.

The chain couples TRBV6-5 to TRBJ1-5; 7 bases map to TRBD1. V was clipped by 8 bases and J by 4 bases; unmatched bases: 8. This CDR3 is 14 amino acids long. Germline V gene data show CDR1 as MNHEY and CDR2 as SVGAGI. CDR3 loop: CASGETGVNQPQHF. For the CDR3, the DNA is TGTGCCAGCGGAGAAACAGGGGTGAATCAGCCCCAGCATTTT.

The V call is TRBV2, the J call TRBJ2-3; 9 positions match TRBD1. The germline gives CDR1 SNHLY, CDR2 FYNNEI. The J segment lost 4 bases and the V segment lost 5 bases, leaving 7 bases of the junction unmatched. This CDR3 has 15 residues. CDR3 sequence reads: CASSQNRQGADTQYF. In nucleotides, the CDR3 is TGTGCCAGCAGTCAGAATAGACAGGGGGCAGATACGCAGTATTTT.

V is TRBV4-1 and J is TRBJ2-5; the match to TRBD2 covers 13 bases. The germline CDR1 and CDR2 sequences are MGHRA and YSYEKL. J gave up 7 bases and V 0 bases, and 2 bases lay outside the gene matches. CDR3 size: 15 residues. CDR3 DNA: TGCGCCAGCAGCCAAGACGGACTAGCGGGGGCGACCCAGTACTTC. Amino acid sequence: CASSQDGLAGATQYF.

The chain joins TRBV7-8 to TRBJ2-5, with D tentatively TRBD2 (6 bases). Per germline, CDR1 SGHVS and CDR2 FQNEAQ. Deletions cut 0 bases from V and 3 bases from J, with 14 bases between. The CDR3 is 16 residues long. DNA for the CDR3: TGTGCCAGCAGCTTAGCAACCGGGAGCACAAAAGAGACCCAGTACTTC. Encoded protein: CASSLATGSTKETQYF.

This clone was seen just once. The chain couples TRBV6-2 or TRBV6-3 to TRBJ2-7; TRBD2 might be the D (5 bases). The CDR3 runs to 13 residues. From germline, CDR1 is MNHEY and CDR2 SVGEGT. Trimming cost V 4 bases and J 3 bases, with 10 bases left between them. The CDR3 loop is CASSWGVVYEQYF. The CDR3 coding sequence is TGTGCCAGCAGTTGGGGAGTAGTCTACGAGCAGTACTTC.

The genes are TRBV3-1 (or the pseudogene TRBV3-2) and TRBJ2-2; D is possibly TRBD1 (6 bases). The ends were cut back, 5 bases at V and 4 bases at J, with 11 bases in the middle. The CDR3 loop spans 14 amino acids. Germline-derived CDR1 and CDR2 are LGHDT and YNNKEL (reference sequence). The CDR3 nucleotides read TGTGCCAGCAGCTTACAGGGTAGCACCGGGGAGCTGTTTTTT. This translates into CASSLQGSTGELFF.

The gene calls are TRBV3-1 (or the pseudogene TRBV3-2) and TRBJ1-1; TRBD1 agrees at 8 bases. This CDR3 contains 16 residues. From germline, CDR1 is LGHDT and CDR2 YNNKEL (reference sequence). J lost 0 bases, V lost 5 bases, and 8 bases had no gene match. Written as DNA, the CDR3 is TGTGCCAGCAGCAACGACAGGGGCTCTCTGAACACTGAAGCTTTCTTT. It translates to CASSNDRGSLNTEAFF.

The rearrangement uses TRBV21-1 and TRBJ2-2; TRBD2 is taken as the D call from the table, unchecked against the DNA. TRBV21-1 is marked as a pseudogene. The CDR3 covers 14 residues. The CDR3 region has the DNA TGTGCCAGCAGCAAACCGGGGTGGACCGGGGAGCTGTTTTTT. Translation: CASSKPGWTGELFF.